This TCR beta chain was obtained from a study of Graves' ophthalmopathy and Graves' hyperthyroidism. Whole-study findings and limits: Among expanded thyroid clonotypes above 0.001 frequency, most also occurred in blood.

Of note for this clonotype: Its antigen is not known.

CDR1 and CDR2 from the germline V gene are SEHNR and FQNEAQ (reference sequence). The CDR3 totals 15 residues. V was pared by 4 bases and J by 0 bases, with 12 bases between. Hyperthyroidism patients, all newly diagnosed, had under 2 months' duration and ages of 18 to 65. As the template, RNA transcripts were used to amplify TCR beta CDR3 regions. After a first-round RT-PCR with HTBI primers, a second-round multiplex PCR was run. TCRdb re-called the multiplex PCR reads with MiXCR, one entry per CDR3 protein. The table has over a million distinct CDR3 sequences, approximately 35% seen once. The J gene is TRBJ1-1, the V gene TRBV7-9; D not certain. The sequence came from an adult man with Graves' hyperthyroidism. Material for sequencing was peripheral blood or thyroid tissue (not recorded which). CDR3 amino acids: CASSSWAEMNTEAFF. CDR3 nucleotides: TGTGCCAGCAGCTCGTGGGCGGAGATGAACACTGAAGCTTTCTTT.